This TCR beta chain was retrieved from a study of blood T cell repertoires in COVID-19 (TCRdb year 2020). As for the study more broadly: Collaborator samples came from the United States, Italy and Spain and covered acute and convalescent phases of COVID-19. The prospective study material was composed of cDNA or gDNA derived from T cells, B-cell-depleted T cells, or PBMCs. Subjects who had been exposed to COVID-19, were actively infected with it, or had recovered from it provided the deeply sampled blood TCRbeta repertoires that made up the dataset. The repertoires were released in a freely available public database meant as a resource for research on the immune response to SARS-CoV-2. The samples were drawn from the first 160 participants of the ongoing ImmuneRACE study and from 950 to 1,500 subjects provided by 6 global collaborators. A de-identified subject ID, COVID-19 status, age in years and sex were almost always included in the sample metadata. Where HLA class I and class II types were available, the types were taken from metadata supplied by the sample provider, not from assay-based typing.

The CDR3, from cysteine to phenylalanine, totals 19 residues. Only the CDR3 region is kept as DNA, spanning 57 bases read in frame from base 1. From V the trimming removes 3 bases and from J it removes 0 bases, while the gene matches leave 8 bases of the junction unaccounted for. CDR1 and CDR2, looked up from the germline V gene, are MDHEN and SYDVKM. Notes on this clone: Its antigen is unknown. No base quality information exists; no much larger clone differs at one position.

Overall study outcomes, separate from this receptor: The amount of clinical and demographic metadata varied by source and participant and was provided uncurated.

In Seattle, one collaborating source enrolled patients while the infection was active and tracked those patients longitudinally over the course of disease. Each collaborating institution followed its own protocols to collect whole blood in K2EDTA tubes. Collaborator samples were shipped for TCRbeta analysis as frozen whole blood, isolated PBMCs, or DNA extracted from either sample type. TCRbeta CDR3 regions were amplified from genomic DNA by means of the immunoSEQ Assay, a bias-controlled multiplex PCR. The study's processing was this. The number of nucleated cells in each sample was estimated from the amplification of reference gene primers within the assay. To quantify the absolute abundance of each unique TCRbeta CDR3 rearrangement, sequence reads were collapsed and filtered. For each sample, productive Simpson clonality was calculated as the square root of Simpson's diversity index over productive rearrangements. This is the immuneACCESS table as TCRdb keeps it, with only in-frame sequences that have V and J called. A part of the clones is gone; compared with another copy, unresolved V genes explain less than half, and the rest is unexplained. V and J calls plus clone size are reproduced from that table; the DNA served to infer D and trimming. For this sample the table gives 150,000 or so clones, of which 75% to 90% were detected only once. The top ten constitute roughly 12% of the sample.

This receptor was taken from a young man with COVID-19, enrolled during active disease. The sample consisted of peripheral blood. This sequence uses TRBV28 and TRBJ2-1; 13 bases in the middle match TRBD2. The DNA sequence is as follows: TGTGCCAGCAGTTTCCCGGGACTAGCGGGAAGGAGCTCCTACAATGAGCAGTTCTTC. Its protein product is CASSFPGLAGRSSYNEQFF.